The clone carrying this TCR beta chain was recorded many times. A universal primer site arose from template switching, and cDNA bore unique molecular identifiers. One entry per CDR3 protein results from TCRdb running MiXCR on the 5' RACE reads. The sample lists some 600,000 distinct CDR3 sequences; just over 7% were seen once. The sample belongs to a study of identical twins. Deletions cut 5 bases from V and 2 bases from J, with 5 bases between. This CDR3 has 12 residues. Germline V CDR1 and CDR2: SEHNR, FQNEAQ (reference sequence). This sample also appeared in a second study, on yellow fever vaccine responses in identical twins.

The sequence derives from a woman aged 18-35 years in good health. The V gene is TRBV7-9, the J gene TRBJ2-3; D remains unclear. The material sequenced was PBMCs. CDR3 sequence reads: CASSRATDTQYF. The CDR3 DNA follows: TGTGCCAGCAGCCGAGCCACAGATACGCAGTATTTT.